This paragraph covers one T cell receptor beta chain sequence. Its antigen is currently unknown. The junction does not match germline at one end; this may be a read error. This specimen belongs to a study of identifying expanded T cells in peripheral blood. During the collection period, no donor immune events like infections were recorded. The method was immunoSEQ multiplex PCR; TCRdb's version includes in-frame clones alone and lacks a portion of them. The sample has about 85,000 clones, 88% seen once. Findings of the study overall: Variance in clone template counts between approximately two-week samples significantly increased with total template count across all healthy donors. Technical replicates showed around 1.2 changed clones; approximately 2 weeks 15 to 20; four weeks 19.

The sequenced material came from blood. The TCR comes from a person aged 18 to 75 in good health.

The CDR3, as DNA: TGTGCCAGCAGTTACTCGACGGTTACAGGGAATGACTTC. This sequence encodes CASSYSTVTGNDF. The rearrangement links TRBV6-6 to TRBJ2-7, with D possibly TRBD1 on 6 matching bases. This CDR3 has 13 residues. Per germline, CDR1 MNHNY and CDR2 SVGAGI (reference sequence).